This T cell receptor beta chain was sequenced during a study of blood T cell repertoires in COVID-19. Repertoires were generated with immunoSEQ multiplex PCR, while TCRdb's copy carries only in-frame clones and drops some. Here the sample spans about 280,000 clones, nearly 90% being singletons. The germline gives CDR1 MDHEN, CDR2 SYDVKM. The length of the CDR3 is 12 residues. With 8 bases removed from V and 4 bases from J, the gap between germline ends came to 9 bases. The sequencing input was PBMCs or T cells enriched from blood (not recorded which). The chain has TRBV28 and TRBJ1-5; possible D gene TRBD1, 5 bases. The source is a woman aged 60-75 years who had recovered from COVID-19. The CDR3 region is CASDSRNQPQHF. For the CDR3, the DNA is TGTGCCAGCGACAGTCGGAATCAGCCCCAGCATTTT.